The 3 T cell receptor beta chains reported below all come from one sample, sequenced in a study of blood T cell repertoires in COVID-19. The protocol was immunoSEQ multiplex PCR, while the TCRdb copy is restricted to in-frame clones and leaves out a portion. This sample has roughly 30,000 clones; 84% occur once, and the top ten carry 9% to 10%. The specimen sequenced was peripheral blood. These receptors came from a man aged 80 or over with active COVID-19.

V is TRBV5-1 and J is TRBJ2-7; TRBD1 agrees at 7 bases. The V and J ends lost 4 bases and 3 bases, in that order; junction bases with no gene match: 4. The CDR3 contains 13 residues. Germline-derived CDR1 and CDR2 are SGHRS and YFSETQ. This CDR3 is CASSKRQGYEQYF. For the CDR3, the DNA is TGCGCCAGCAGCAAAAGACAGGGCTACGAGCAGTACTTC.

V and J are TRBV7-3 and TRBJ1-1; D is unclear. The V end lost 4 bases, the J end lost 4 bases, and 10 bases lay between the germline ends. CDR3 length equals 13 residues. Germline CDR1 SGHTA, CDR2 FQGTGA. The CDR3: CASSSRPGTEAFF. DNA for the CDR3: TGTGCCAGCAGCTCCCGGCCGGGCACTGAAGCTTTCTTT. The full variable domain, rest sourced from reference TRBV7-3 and TRBJ1-1, is GAGVSQTPSNKVTEKGKYVELRCDPISGHTALYWYRQSLGQGPEFLIYFQGTGAADDSGLPNDRFFAVRPEGSVSTLKIQRTERGDSAVYLCASSSRPGTEAFFGQGTRLTVV.

V is TRBV11-3 and J is TRBJ1-5; 12 bases are shared with TRBD1. CDR1 is SGHNT, CDR2 YENEEA, per germline. The CDR3 extends over 18 amino acids. Germline trimming cut 2 bases from V and 4 bases from J; bases unmatched to any gene: 9. The CDR3, as DNA: TGTGCCAGCAGCTTATGGCTCGGGGACAGGGGGCCAAATCAGCCCCAGCATTTT. Translating gives CASSLWLGDRGPNQPQHF. Full variable domain (rest looked up from reference TRBV11-3 and TRBJ1-5): EAGVVQSPRYKIIEKKQPVAFWCNPISGHNTLYWYLQNLGQGPELLIRYENEEAVDDSQLPKDRFSAERLKGVDSTLKIQPAELGDSAVYLCASSLWLGDRGPNQPQHFGDGTRLSIL.